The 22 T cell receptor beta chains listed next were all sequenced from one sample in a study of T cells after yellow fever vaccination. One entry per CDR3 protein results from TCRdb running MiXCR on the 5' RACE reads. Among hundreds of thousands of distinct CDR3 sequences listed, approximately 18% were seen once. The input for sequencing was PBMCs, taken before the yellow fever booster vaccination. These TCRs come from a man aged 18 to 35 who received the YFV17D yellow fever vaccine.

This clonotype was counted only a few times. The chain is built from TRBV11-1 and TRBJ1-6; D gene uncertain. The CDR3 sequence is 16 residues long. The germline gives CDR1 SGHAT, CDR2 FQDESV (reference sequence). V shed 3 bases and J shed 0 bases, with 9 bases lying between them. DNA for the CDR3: TGTGCCAGCAGCTTTTCGAGTTACTCCTATAATTCACCCCTCCACTTT. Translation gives CASSFSSYSYNSPLHF.

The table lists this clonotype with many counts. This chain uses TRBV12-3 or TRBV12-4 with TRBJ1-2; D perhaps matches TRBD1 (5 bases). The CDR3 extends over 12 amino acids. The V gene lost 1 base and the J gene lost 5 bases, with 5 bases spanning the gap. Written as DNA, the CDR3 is TGTGCCAGCAGTTTAGGACAGTATGGCTACACCTTC. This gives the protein CASSLGQYGYTF.

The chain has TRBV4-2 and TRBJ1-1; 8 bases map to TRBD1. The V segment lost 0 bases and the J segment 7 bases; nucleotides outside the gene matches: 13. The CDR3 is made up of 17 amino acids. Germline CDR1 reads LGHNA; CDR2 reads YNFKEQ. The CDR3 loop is CASSQEGWQGARYEAFF. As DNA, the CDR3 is TGTGCCAGCAGCCAAGAAGGGTGGCAGGGGGCACGCTATGAAGCTTTCTTT.

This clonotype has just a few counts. CDR3 loop: CASSPDRVRSNEQFF. Here the CDR3 DNA reads TGTGCCAGCAGCCCGGACAGGGTCCGGAGCAATGAGCAGTTCTTC. This sequence joins TRBV7-6 and TRBJ2-1, with 8 bases that match TRBD1. In germline, CDR1 is SGHVS, CDR2 FNYEAQ. The J segment lost 6 bases and the V segment lost 5 bases, leaving 9 bases of the junction unmatched. The CDR3 totals 15 residues.

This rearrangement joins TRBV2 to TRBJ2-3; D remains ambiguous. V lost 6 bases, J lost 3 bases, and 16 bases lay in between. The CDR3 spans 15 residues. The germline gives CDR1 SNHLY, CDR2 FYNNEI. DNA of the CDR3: TGTGCCAGCAGGTCTCTAGGTAGCCAAACAGATACGCAGTATTTT. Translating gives CASRSLGSQTDTQYF.

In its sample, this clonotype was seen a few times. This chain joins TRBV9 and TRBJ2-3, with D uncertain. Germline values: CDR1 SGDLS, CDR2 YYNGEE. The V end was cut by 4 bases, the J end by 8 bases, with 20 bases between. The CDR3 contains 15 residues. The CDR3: CASSSVALAHGTQYF. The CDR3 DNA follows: TGTGCCAGCAGCTCCGTCGCACTGGCACATGGTACGCAGTATTTT.

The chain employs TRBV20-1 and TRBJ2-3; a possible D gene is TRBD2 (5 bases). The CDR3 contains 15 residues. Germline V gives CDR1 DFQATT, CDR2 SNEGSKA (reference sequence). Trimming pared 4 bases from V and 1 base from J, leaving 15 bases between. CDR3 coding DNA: TGCAGTGCTAACTCTCTAGCCTCGGGCACAGATACGCAGTATTTT. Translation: CSANSLASGTDTQYF.

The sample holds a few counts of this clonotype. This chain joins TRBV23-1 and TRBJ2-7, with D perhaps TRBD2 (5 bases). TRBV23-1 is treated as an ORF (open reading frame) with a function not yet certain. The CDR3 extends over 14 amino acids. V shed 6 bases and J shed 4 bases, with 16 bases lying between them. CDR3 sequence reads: CASSRFTGKYEQYF. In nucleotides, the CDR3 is TGCGCCAGCAGCCGTTTCACGGGGAAATACGAGCAGTACTTC.

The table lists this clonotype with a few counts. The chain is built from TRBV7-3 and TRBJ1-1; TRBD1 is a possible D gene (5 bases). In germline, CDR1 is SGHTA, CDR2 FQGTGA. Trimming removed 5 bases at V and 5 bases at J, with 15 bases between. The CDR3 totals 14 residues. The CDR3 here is CASSPWGSGTEAFF. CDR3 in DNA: TGTGCCAGCAGCCCTTGGGGATCAGGGACTGAAGCTTTCTTT.

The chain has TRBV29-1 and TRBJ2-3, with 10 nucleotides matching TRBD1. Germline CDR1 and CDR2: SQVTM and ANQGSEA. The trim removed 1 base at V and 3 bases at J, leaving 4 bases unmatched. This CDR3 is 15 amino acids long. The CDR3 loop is CSVEVRDRGTDTQYF. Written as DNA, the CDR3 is TGCAGCGTTGAAGTTAGGGACAGGGGAACAGATACGCAGTATTTT.

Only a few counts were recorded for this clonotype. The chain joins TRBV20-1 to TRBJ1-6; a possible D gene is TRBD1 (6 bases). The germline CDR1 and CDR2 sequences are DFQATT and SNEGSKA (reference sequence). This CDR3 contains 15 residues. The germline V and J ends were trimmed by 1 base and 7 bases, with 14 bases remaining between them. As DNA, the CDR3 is TGCAGTGCTAGAGCAACTGGACAGAGGAATTCACCCCTCCACTTT. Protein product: CSARATGQRNSPLHF.

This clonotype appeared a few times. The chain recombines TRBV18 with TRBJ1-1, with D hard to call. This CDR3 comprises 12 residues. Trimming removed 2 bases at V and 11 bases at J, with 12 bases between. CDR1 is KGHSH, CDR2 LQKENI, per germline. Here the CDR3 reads CASSPIMGDAFF. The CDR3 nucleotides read TGTGCCAGCTCACCAATCATGGGTGACGCTTTCTTT.

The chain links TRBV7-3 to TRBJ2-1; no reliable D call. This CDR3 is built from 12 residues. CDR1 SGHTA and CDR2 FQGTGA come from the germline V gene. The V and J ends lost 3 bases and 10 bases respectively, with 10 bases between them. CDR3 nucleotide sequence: TGTGCCAGCAGCTTGACGCAAGGGGAGCAGTTCTTC. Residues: CASSLTQGEQFF.

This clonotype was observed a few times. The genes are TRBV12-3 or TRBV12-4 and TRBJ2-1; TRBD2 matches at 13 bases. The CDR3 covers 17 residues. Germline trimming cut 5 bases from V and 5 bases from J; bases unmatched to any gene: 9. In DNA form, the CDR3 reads TGTGCCAGCAGTGGGCGACTAGCGGGGGGCCTGGACAATGAGCAGTTCTTC. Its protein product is CASSGRLAGGLDNEQFF.

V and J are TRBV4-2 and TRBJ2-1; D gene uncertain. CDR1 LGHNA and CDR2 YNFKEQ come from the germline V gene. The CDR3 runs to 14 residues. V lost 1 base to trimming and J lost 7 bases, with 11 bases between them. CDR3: CASSQVKDGNEQFF. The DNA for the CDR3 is TGTGCCAGCAGCCAAGTAAAGGACGGGAATGAGCAGTTCTTC.

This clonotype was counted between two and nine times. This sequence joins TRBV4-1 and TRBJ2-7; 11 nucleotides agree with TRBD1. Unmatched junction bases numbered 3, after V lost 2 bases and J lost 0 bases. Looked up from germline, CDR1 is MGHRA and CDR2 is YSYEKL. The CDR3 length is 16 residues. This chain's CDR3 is CASSQMGTGGSYEQYF. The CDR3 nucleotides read TGCGCCAGCAGCCAAATGGGGACAGGGGGCTCCTACGAGCAGTACTTC.

The CDR3 sequence is CASSYSSPGYGNQPQHF. Written as DNA, the CDR3 is TGTGCCAGCAGTTACTCTTCCCCAGGGTACGGCAATCAGCCCCAGCATTTT. The chain is built from TRBV6-6 and TRBJ1-5; D is perhaps TRBD1 (5 bases). CDR1 and CDR2 (germline): MNHNY, SVGAGI (reference sequence). The CDR3 runs 17 residues. V was pared by 0 bases and J by 2 bases, with 14 bases between.

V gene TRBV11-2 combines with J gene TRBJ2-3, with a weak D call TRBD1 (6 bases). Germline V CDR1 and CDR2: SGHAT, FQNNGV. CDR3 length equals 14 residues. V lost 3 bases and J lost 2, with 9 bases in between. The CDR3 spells CASSLGHFTDTQYF. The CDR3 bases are TGTGCCAGCAGCTTGGGACACTTCACAGATACGCAGTATTTT.

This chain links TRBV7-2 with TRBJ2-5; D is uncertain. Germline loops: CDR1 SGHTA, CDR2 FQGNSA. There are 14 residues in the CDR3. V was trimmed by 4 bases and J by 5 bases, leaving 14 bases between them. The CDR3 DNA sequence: TGTGCCAGCAGCTCACGTAGGGATGGGGAGACCCAGTACTTC. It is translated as CASSSRRDGETQYF.

The CDR3: CASSQSGGQGSYEQYF. The CDR3 DNA sequence: TGTGCCAGCAGCCAATCGGGTGGACAGGGGTCCTACGAGCAGTACTTC. This chain uses TRBV16 with TRBJ2-7; TRBD1 agrees at 9 bases. The junction had 4 bases not matched to a gene; V was cut back by 0 bases and J by 1 base. The CDR3 is 16 residues long. Germline lookup yields CDR1 KGHSY and CDR2 FQNENV.

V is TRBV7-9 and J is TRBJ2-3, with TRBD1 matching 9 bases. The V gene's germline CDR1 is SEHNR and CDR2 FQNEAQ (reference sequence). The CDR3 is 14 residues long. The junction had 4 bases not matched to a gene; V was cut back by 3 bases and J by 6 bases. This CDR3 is CASSFGQGMDTQYF. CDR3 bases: TGTGCCAGCAGCTTCGGACAGGGGATGGATACGCAGTATTTT.

In nucleotides, the CDR3 is TGCGCCAGCAGCCCGCCTCTGGGGGTCACAGATACGCAGTATTTT. Encoded protein: CASSPPLGVTDTQYF. This chain connects TRBV5-1 to TRBJ2-3, with D tentatively TRBD1 or TRBD2 (5 bases each). Germline CDR1 is SGHRS and CDR2 is YFSETQ. This CDR3 is 15 amino acids long. Trimming removed 4 bases from V and 2 bases from J, with 14 bases in between.